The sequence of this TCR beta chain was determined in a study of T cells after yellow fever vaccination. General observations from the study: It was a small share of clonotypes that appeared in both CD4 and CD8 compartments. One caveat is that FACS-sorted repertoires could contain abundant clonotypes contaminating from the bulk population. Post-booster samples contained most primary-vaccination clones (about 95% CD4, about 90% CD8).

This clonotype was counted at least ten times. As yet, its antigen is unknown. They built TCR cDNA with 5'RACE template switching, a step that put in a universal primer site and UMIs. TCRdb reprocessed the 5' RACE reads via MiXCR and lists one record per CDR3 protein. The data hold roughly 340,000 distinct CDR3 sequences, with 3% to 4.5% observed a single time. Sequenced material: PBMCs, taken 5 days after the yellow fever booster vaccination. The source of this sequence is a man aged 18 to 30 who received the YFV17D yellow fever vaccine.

The CDR3 loop reads CASSSSWGEQFF. DNA of the CDR3: TGTGCCAGCAGCTCCTCGTGGGGCGAGCAGTTCTTC. V usage is TRBV7-2 and J usage is TRBJ2-1, with a possible D match to TRBD1 (5 bases). V gave up 4 bases and J gave up 10 bases, with 11 bases separating them. Germline CDR1 and CDR2: SGHTA and FQGNSA. The CDR3 contains 12 residues. The entire variable domain, with the rest obtained from reference TRBV7-2 and TRBJ2-1, is as follows: GAGVSQSPSNKVTEKGKDVELRCDPISGHTALYWYRQSLGQGLEFLIYFQGNSAPDKSGLPSDRFSAERTGGSVSTLTIQRTQQEDSAVYLCASSSSWGEQFFGPGTRLTVL.